This TCR beta chain was documented in a study of response to subunit inactivated influenza vaccine. TCRdb redid the calling of the RT-PCR reads with MiXCR, one entry per CDR3 protein. The data show 450,000 to 600,000 distinct CDR3 sequences, roughly 7.6% seen once. From germline, CDR1 is SGHTA and CDR2 FQGTGA. The length of the CDR3 is 15 residues. Trimming left V 2 bases short and J 4 bases short, with 11 bases between. This clonotype was detected a few times. Its antigen remains unknown. Study-wide findings and caveats: Researchers suggested that each seasonal influenza vaccination recruits few new T cells.

Material: PBMCs from blood, obtained around 25 months after vaccination. The TCR sequence derives from a man aged 50-75 years who received an inactivated influenza vaccine. V usage is TRBV7-3 and J usage is TRBJ2-2; possible D gene TRBD2, 6 bases. This chain's CDR3 is CASSLGGLSTGELFF. The DNA for the CDR3 is TGTGCCAGCAGCTTAGGTGGACTAAGCACCGGGGAGCTGTTTTTT.